This T cell receptor (beta chain) emerged from a study of blood T cell repertoires in COVID-19. Study overall: COVID-19 samples collected from the United States, Italy and Spain covered acute and convalescent phases.

CDR3 length: 14 residues. V shed 0 bases, J shed 6 bases, and the junction held 1 base outside the gene matches. Germline CDR1 and CDR2: GTSNPN and SVGIG (reference sequence). This clone showed up just once. In the original workflow: Reference gene primer amplification gave nucleated cell count estimates. The protocol was immunoSEQ multiplex PCR, while the TCRdb copy is restricted to in-frame clones and leaves out a portion. V and J calls and clone size are copied from that table; D and trimming were computed from the DNA. The sample includes tens of thousands of clones, 88% seen only once; the top ten take over 20%.

The TCR was taken from a woman in her fifties or sixties with active or convalescent COVID-19. The genes are TRBV30 and TRBJ1-5, with 11 bases fitting TRBD1. The sequencing input was peripheral blood. The CDR3 nucleotides are TGTGCCTGGAGTGTGGGACAGGGGGGTCAGCCCCAGCATTTT. Translation gives CAWSVGQGGQPQHF.